The TCR beta chain under discussion was sequenced for a study of blood T cell repertoires in COVID-19. Study-wide context: Material from acute and convalescent COVID-19 was sourced from the United States, Italy and Spain. PBMCs, B-cell-depleted T cells, or T cells provided the cDNA or gDNA that made up the material.

The CDR3 totals 11 residues. Per germline, CDR1 SGHDT and CDR2 YYEEEE. V gave up 1 base and J gave up 8 bases, with 6 bases separating them. Per the original methods: How many nucleated cells were present was estimated from reference gene primer amplification. Only in-frame clones appear in the TCRdb table, and some are missing; sequencing was by immunoSEQ multiplex PCR. Clone size and the V and J calls come from that table; the DNA yielded D and trimming. The sample lists tens of thousands of clones, about 80% seen once, with 4% to 5.5% in the top ten. The sample consisted of peripheral blood. This TCR was sampled from a woman aged 45 to 65 with acute or convalescent COVID-19. The V and J genes are TRBV5-6 and TRBJ1-2; D is undetermined. Here the CDR3 DNA reads TGTGCCAGCAGCTTGATTGAGGGCTACACCTTC. This encodes CASSLIEGYTF.